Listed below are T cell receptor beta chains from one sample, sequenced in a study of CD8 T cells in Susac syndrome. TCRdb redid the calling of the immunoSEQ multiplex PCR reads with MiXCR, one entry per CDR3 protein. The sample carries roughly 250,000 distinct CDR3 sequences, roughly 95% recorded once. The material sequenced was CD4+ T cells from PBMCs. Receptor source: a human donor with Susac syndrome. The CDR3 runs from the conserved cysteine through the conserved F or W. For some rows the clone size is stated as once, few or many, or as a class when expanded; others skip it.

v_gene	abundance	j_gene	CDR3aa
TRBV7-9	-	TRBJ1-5	CASSPGTGTVRGNQPQHF
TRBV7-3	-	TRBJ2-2	CASSSGAKLHTGELFF
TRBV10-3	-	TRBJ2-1	CAISWDSNEQFF
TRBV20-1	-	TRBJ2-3	CSAFRLAGEDTQYF
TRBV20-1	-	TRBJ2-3	CSAKPIVSTDTQYF
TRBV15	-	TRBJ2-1	CATSRGWLGLDNNEQFF
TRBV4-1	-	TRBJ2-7	CASSQRDSYEQYF
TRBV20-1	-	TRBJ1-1	CSARDPGYSEAFF
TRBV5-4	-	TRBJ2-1	CATGQGPTYNEQFF
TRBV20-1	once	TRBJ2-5	CSAHRGARARETQYF
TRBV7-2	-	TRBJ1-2	CASSLGFSGYTF
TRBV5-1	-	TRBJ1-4	CASSHLGPLDEKLFF
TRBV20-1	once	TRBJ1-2	CSARWTGGGGYTF
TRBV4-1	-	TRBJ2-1	CASSQPGGYSYNEQFF
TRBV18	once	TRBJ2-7	CASSPPNSPYEQYF
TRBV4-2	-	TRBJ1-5	CASSQVDGNNQPQHF
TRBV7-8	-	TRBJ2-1	CASRMYSGRVNNEQFF
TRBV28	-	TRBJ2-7	CASSFATYEQYF
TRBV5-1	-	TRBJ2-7	CASSRGGGRVDEQYF
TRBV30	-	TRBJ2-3	CAWAREGFPTDTQYF